What follows are 20 T cell receptor beta chains derived from one specimen sequenced in a study of T cell responses to AZD1222 COVID-19 vaccine. Repertoires were generated with immunoSEQ multiplex PCR, while TCRdb's copy carries only in-frame clones and drops some. The sample contains 120,000 to 150,000 clones, about 93% of which appear only once. The sample in question was peripheral blood, obtained on day 0 of MenACWY control vaccination. Every receptor here comes from an adult in good health.

V gene TRBV27 combines with J gene TRBJ1-5; D is undetermined. CDR1 is MNHEY, CDR2 SMNVEV, per germline (reference sequence). The CDR3 sequence is 14 residues long. Deletions cut 2 bases from V and 4 bases from J, with 9 bases between. This chain's CDR3 is CASSLSRRNQPQHF. The DNA for the CDR3 is TGTGCCAGCAGTTTAAGCCGCAGGAATCAGCCCCAGCATTTT.

In nucleotides, the CDR3 is TGTGCCACCAGCAGAGCAGGGACTCCCAATGAGCAGTTCTTC. This gives the protein CATSRAGTPNEQFF. The J gene is TRBJ2-1, the V gene TRBV15, with D possibly matching TRBD2 (6 bases). The CDR3 runs to 14 residues. CDR1 is LNHNV, CDR2 YYDKDF, per germline (reference sequence). Trimming removed 1 base from V and 6 bases from J, with 10 bases in between.

The chain is built from TRBV20-1 and TRBJ2-1, with D possibly being TRBD1 (5 bases). V dropped 3 bases and J dropped 4 bases, with 13 bases sitting between them. Germline CDR1 reads DFQATT; CDR2 reads SNEGSKA (reference sequence). The CDR3 sequence is 14 residues long. CDR3 amino acids: CSASKGPSYNEQFF. The CDR3 coding sequence is TGCAGTGCTAGTAAGGGGCCGTCTTACAATGAGCAGTTCTTC.

The V gene is TRBV19, the J gene TRBJ2-7; TRBD1 aligns across 9 bases. CDR3 length: 15 residues. J gave up 6 bases and V 6 bases, and 12 bases lay outside the gene matches. Germline V gene lookup returns CDR1 LNHDA and CDR2 SQIVND (reference sequence). CDR3 sequence: CASSPTGTGTAEQYF. CDR3 nucleotide sequence: TGTGCCAGTAGCCCAACCGGGACAGGGACGGCCGAGCAGTACTTC.

The CDR3 spells CASSLGRGPNQPQHF. The DNA of the CDR3 is TGTGCCAGCAGCTTGGGCAGGGGACCCAATCAGCCCCAGCATTTT. V and J are TRBV5-8 and TRBJ1-5, with D possibly TRBD1 on 6 matching bases. There are 15 residues in the CDR3. Trimming stripped 0 bases from V and 3 bases from J, with 10 bases between. CDR1 SGHTS and CDR2 YDEGEE come from the germline V gene.

Of note for this clone: The junction departs from germline at one end; a sequencing error may be responsible. The CDR3 DNA sequence: TGTGCCAGCAATTTACCACTAGCGGGAGGGAATGAGCAGTTCTTC. This gives the protein CASNLPLAGGNEQFF. This chain joins TRBV28 and TRBJ2-1; the match to TRBD2 covers 13 bases. CDR1 MDHEN and CDR2 SYDVKM come from the germline V gene. This CDR3 has 15 residues.

The CDR3 reads CASSPRDSRGTEAFF. As DNA, the CDR3 is TGTGCCAGCAGCCCGAGGGACAGCCGGGGCACTGAAGCTTTCTTT. The chain employs TRBV7-2 and TRBJ1-1; 7 nucleotides align to TRBD1. In germline, CDR1 is SGHTA, CDR2 FQGNSA. With 5 bases clipped from V and 4 bases from J, the junction kept 10 bases outside the gene matches. This CDR3 is built from 15 residues.

V usage is TRBV5-6 and J usage is TRBJ2-7, with 9 bases fitting TRBD1. This CDR3 comprises 14 residues. CDR1 SGHDT and CDR2 YYEEEE come from the germline V gene. The V segment lost 0 bases and the J segment 2 bases; nucleotides outside the gene matches: 0. This CDR3 is CASSLGDRAYEQYF. The DNA of the CDR3 is TGTGCCAGCAGCTTGGGGGACAGGGCCTACGAGCAGTACTTC.

The chain couples TRBV11-1 to TRBJ2-7, with 7 bases lining up with TRBD1. After removal of 6 bases from V and 3 bases from J, the junction contained 5 bases not matched to a gene. The CDR3 sequence is 13 residues long. The germline CDR1 and CDR2 sequences are SGHAT and FQDESV (reference sequence). CDR3 nucleotides: TGTGCCAGCAGTTCCGGACAGGTCTACGAGCAGTACTTC. It specifies CASSSGQVYEQYF.

The V and J genes are TRBV5-5 and TRBJ2-3, with TRBD2 matching over 8 bases. The CDR3 is 17 residues long. The V gene end was trimmed by 4 bases and the J gene end by 2 bases; junction bases not matched to a gene: 12. CDR1 and CDR2 from the germline V gene are SGHKS and YYEKEE (reference sequence). In DNA, the CDR3 is TGTGCCAGCAGCGACCGGGGGAGCGGGGGCTACACAGATACGCAGTATTTT. Its protein product is CASSDRGSGGYTDTQYF. Together with reference TRBV5-5 and TRBJ2-3, the CDR3 gives the full variable domain: DAGVTQSPTHLIKTRGQQVTLRCSPISGHKSVSWYQQVLGQGPQFIFQYYEKEERGRGNFPDRFSARQFPNYSSELNVNALLLGDSALYLCASSDRGSGGYTDTQYFGPGTRLTVL.

V usage is TRBV18 and J usage is TRBJ1-1, with D uncertain. In germline, CDR1 is KGHSH, CDR2 LQKENI. This CDR3 has 16 amino acids. Trimming removed 4 bases from V and 2 bases from J, with 17 bases in between. CDR3 sequence: CASSRGEARVNTEAFF. The CDR3 bases are TGTGCCAGCTCACGAGGTGAGGCACGGGTTAACACTGAAGCTTTCTTT.

This rearrangement joins TRBV3-1 (or the pseudogene TRBV3-2) to TRBJ2-7, with 7 positions matching TRBD1. Per the germline V gene, CDR1 is LGHDT and CDR2 is YNNKEL (reference sequence). V dropped 4 bases and J dropped 7; count of bases not matched to a gene: 13. The CDR3 contains 15 residues. The CDR3 is CASSPGWTGLREQYF. For the CDR3, the DNA is TGTGCCAGCAGCCCGGGGTGGACAGGCCTGCGGGAGCAGTACTTC.

This chain uses TRBV30 with TRBJ1-2, with D maybe TRBD1 (5 bases). The CDR3 has 14 amino acids. Trimming cost V 4 bases and J 10 bases, with 22 bases left between them. Germline values: CDR1 GTSNPN, CDR2 SVGIG (reference sequence). The CDR3 bases are TGTGCCTGGACCCCCCGGGGCAGGGTCGACGACTACACCTTC. Protein product: CAWTPRGRVDDYTF. Filled out from reference TRBV30 and TRBJ1-2, the complete variable domain reads SQTIHQWPATLVQPVGSPLSLECTVEGTSNPNLYWYRQAAGRGLQLLFYSVGIGQISSEVPQNLSASRPQDRQFILSSKKLLLSDSGFYLCAWTPRGRVDDYTFGSGTRLTVV.

This chain uses TRBV7-2 with TRBJ1-5, with unresolved D. The CDR3 totals 16 residues. The V end was cut by 0 bases, the J end by 2 bases, with 11 bases between. Germline V gene lookup returns CDR1 SGHTA and CDR2 FQGNSA. CDR3 amino acids: CASSLAGGLGNQPQHF. CDR3 in DNA: TGTGCCAGCAGCTTAGCGGGAGGGTTAGGCAATCAGCCCCAGCATTTT.

The chain is built from TRBV18 and TRBJ2-5; D is perhaps TRBD2 (5 bases). Germline V lookup: CDR1 KGHSH, CDR2 LQKENI. Trimming removed 6 bases at V and 1 base at J, with 9 bases between. This CDR3 has 13 amino acids. This CDR3 is CASSRGRQETQYF. Here the CDR3 DNA reads TGTGCCAGCTCCCGAGGGCGCCAAGAGACCCAGTACTTC.

The sample holds a few counts of this clone. The V gene is TRBV7-9, the J gene TRBJ2-6; D remains unclear. The CDR3 totals 15 residues. Trimming removed 3 bases from V and 2 bases from J, with 8 bases in between. The germline V gene encodes CDR1 SEHNR and CDR2 FQNEAQ (reference sequence). The CDR3 bases are TGTGCCAGCAGCTTTAGTGGGACTGGGGCCAACGTCCTGACTTTC. Encoded protein: CASSFSGTGANVLTF.

The V and J genes are TRBV5-8 and TRBJ1-5; D is uncertain. The CDR3 contains 14 residues. In germline, CDR1 is SGHTS, CDR2 YDEGEE. Trimming pared 0 bases from V and 4 bases from J, leaving 8 bases between. CDR3 sequence reads: CASSLALRNQPQHF. CDR3 DNA: TGTGCCAGCAGCTTGGCCCTTAGAAATCAGCCCCAGCATTTT.

The V call is TRBV7-9, the J call TRBJ1-1, with D possibly matching TRBD1 (6 bases). With 8 bases removed from V and 1 base from J, the gap between germline ends came to 14 bases. The CDR3 has 14 amino acids. Germline CDR1 SEHNR, CDR2 FQNEAQ (reference sequence). The CDR3 DNA reads as TGTGCCAGCCGAACAGGGCGGACGAACACTGAAGCTTTCTTT. It translates to CASRTGRTNTEAFF. Together with reference TRBV7-9 and TRBJ1-1, the CDR3 gives the full variable domain: DTGVSQNPRHKITKRGQNVTFRCDPISEHNRLYWYRQTLGQGPEFLTYFQNEAQLEKSRLLSDRFSAERPKGSFSTLEIQRTEQGDSAMYLCASRTGRTNTEAFFGQGTRLTVV.

This clone appeared a few times. The rearrangement uses TRBV15 and TRBJ2-5, with 9 bases identical to TRBD2. J gave up 2 bases and V 1 base, and 2 bases lay outside the gene matches. The CDR3 contains 15 residues. From germline, CDR1 is LNHNV and CDR2 YYDKDF (reference sequence). The CDR3: CATSRAAGGQETQYF. CDR3 DNA: TGTGCCACCAGCAGAGCGGCGGGAGGGCAAGAGACCCAGTACTTC.

The CDR3 reads CASSITGRLAGNVGEQYF. The CDR3 DNA follows: TGTGCCAGTAGCATAACGGGCCGACTAGCGGGGAACGTCGGCGAGCAGTACTTC. V and J are TRBV19 and TRBJ2-7, with TRBD2 matching over 11 bases. CDR3 length: 18 residues. V lost 6 bases and J lost 6; bases outside the gene matches: 19. Germline V gene data show CDR1 as LNHDA and CDR2 as SQIVND (reference sequence).